Listed below are T cell receptor beta chains from one sample, sequenced in a study of blood T cells in healthy people across ages. Each CDR3 protein is one row after TCRdb ran MiXCR on the 5' RACE reads. The sample includes more than 1.4 million distinct CDR3 sequences, 40% to 50% of them seen just once. The sequenced material came from blood. These receptors all come from a woman between 18 and 30 years old in good health. The CDR3 runs from the conserved cysteine through the conserved F or W. The D gene is left open where the match is weak. The size field is filled for only some rows; it gives once, few, many or a size class.

j_gene: TRBJ2-7; abundance: many; v_gene: TRBV12-3/TRBV12-4; d_gene: .; CDR3aa: CASSLEAYEQYF; CDR3nt: TGTGCCAGCAGCTTAGAGGCCTACGAGCAGTACTTC
j_gene: TRBJ2-3; abundance: .; v_gene: TRBV10-1; d_gene: .; CDR3aa: CASSDGQPTDTQYF; CDR3nt: TGCGCCAGCAGTGATGGTCAACCAACAGATACGCAGTATTTT
j_gene: TRBJ1-2; abundance: .; v_gene: TRBV10-3; d_gene: .; CDR3aa: CAITASGFDGCTF; CDR3nt: TGTGCCATCACGGCCAGCGGATTCGATGGCTGCACCTTC
j_gene: TRBJ1-1; abundance: few; v_gene: TRBV18; d_gene: .; CDR3aa: CASSPEALGEAFF; CDR3nt: TGTGCCAGCTCACCAGAAGCGCTGGGTGAAGCTTTCTTT
j_gene: TRBJ2-7; abundance: .; v_gene: TRBV6-1; d_gene: .; CDR3aa: CASSDEAAFLQYF; CDR3nt: TGTGCCAGCAGTGATGAGGCGGCTTTCCTGCAGTACTTC
j_gene: TRBJ1-2; abundance: .; v_gene: TRBV3-1; d_gene: .; CDR3aa: CASSPTGAPTNYGYTF; CDR3nt: TGTGCCAGCAGCCCTACTGGGGCACCTACTAACTATGGCTACACCTTC
j_gene: TRBJ1-1; abundance: .; v_gene: TRBV18; d_gene: .; CDR3aa: CASSPKTNTEAFF; CDR3nt: TGTGCCAGCTCACCAAAAACGAACACTGAAGCTTTCTTT
j_gene: TRBJ2-7; abundance: .; v_gene: TRBV5-1; d_gene: .; CDR3aa: CASSLQPGQVHEQYF; CDR3nt: TGCGCCAGCAGCTTGCAGCCAGGGCAGGTCCACGAGCAGTACTTC
j_gene: TRBJ1-6; abundance: few; v_gene: TRBV25-1; d_gene: .; CDR3aa: CASSDRVSYNSPLHF; CDR3nt: TGTGCCAGCAGTGACAGGGTCTCCTATAATTCACCCCTCCACTTT
j_gene: TRBJ2-4; abundance: .; v_gene: TRBV20-1; d_gene: TRBD2; CDR3aa: CSARKLAGDRAKNIQYF; CDR3nt: TGCAGTGCTAGGAAGTTAGCGGGAGATAGAGCCAAAAACATTCAGTACTTC
j_gene: TRBJ2-5; abundance: .; v_gene: TRBV7-2; d_gene: TRBD2; CDR3aa: CASSPLAGARETQYF; CDR3nt: TGTGCCAGCAGCCCGCTAGCGGGAGCTAGGGAGACCCAGTACTTC
j_gene: TRBJ1-4; abundance: many; v_gene: TRBV11-2; d_gene: .; CDR3aa: CASSLDLTPAGLKNEKLFF; CDR3nt: TGTGCCAGCAGCTTAGATCTTACTCCGGCAGGGCTAAAGAATGAAAAACTGTTTTTT
j_gene: TRBJ2-3; abundance: .; v_gene: TRBV6-2/TRBV6-3; d_gene: TRBD2; CDR3aa: CASSTLAGAIADTQYF; CDR3nt: TGTGCCAGCAGTACACTAGCGGGAGCGATCGCAGATACGCAGTATTTT
j_gene: TRBJ2-3; abundance: .; v_gene: TRBV24-1; d_gene: TRBD1; CDR3aa: CATSDGLTGATDTQYF; CDR3nt: TGTGCCACCAGTGATGGGTTGACAGGGGCCACAGATACGCAGTATTTT
j_gene: TRBJ2-3; abundance: .; v_gene: TRBV6-5; d_gene: TRBD2; CDR3aa: CASSYSSLPTSTDTPYF; CDR3nt: TGTGCCAGCAGTTACAGCTCCCTCCCGACTAGCACAGATACGCCGTATTTT
j_gene: TRBJ1-2; abundance: .; v_gene: TRBV7-2; d_gene: .; CDR3aa: CASSLGGPYTF; CDR3nt: TGTGCCAGCAGCTTAGGAGGGCCCTACACCTTC
j_gene: TRBJ1-1; abundance: few; v_gene: TRBV29-1; d_gene: .; CDR3aa: CSVPTGSSEAFF; CDR3nt: TGCAGCGTGCCCACAGGGTCGTCTGAAGCTTTCTTT
j_gene: TRBJ1-1; abundance: .; v_gene: TRBV11-2; d_gene: .; CDR3aa: CASSLPTGIEAFF; CDR3nt: TGTGCCAGCAGCTTGCCGACAGGTATTGAAGCTTTCTTT
j_gene: TRBJ2-3; abundance: .; v_gene: TRBV18; d_gene: .; CDR3aa: CASSPPVGGQADTQYF; CDR3nt: TGTGCCAGCTCACCACCGGTAGGGGGGCAGGCAGATACGCAGTATTTT
j_gene: TRBJ2-5; abundance: few; v_gene: TRBV20-1; d_gene: .; CDR3aa: CSARGAGRQETQYF; CDR3nt: TGCAGTGCTAGAGGAGCTGGTAGGCAAGAGACCCAGTACTTC
j_gene: TRBJ2-4; abundance: few; v_gene: TRBV7-9; d_gene: TRBD2; CDR3aa: CASSLDSEKAGEQYF; CDR3nt: TGTGCCAGCAGCTTAGATTCGGAAAAAGCGGGAGAGCAGTACTTC
j_gene: TRBJ2-7; abundance: .; v_gene: TRBV29-1; d_gene: .; CDR3aa: CSAVIGGYEQYF; CDR3nt: TGCAGCGCGGTAATCGGGGGCTACGAGCAGTACTTC
j_gene: TRBJ1-2; abundance: once; v_gene: TRBV29-1; d_gene: .; CDR3aa: CSVWTDGGYTF; CDR3nt: TGCAGCGTTTGGACCGACGGCGGCTACACCTTC
j_gene: TRBJ2-7; abundance: few; v_gene: TRBV7-3; d_gene: .; CDR3aa: CASSSGDSLSEQYF; CDR3nt: TGTGCCAGCAGCTCGGGAGACAGTCTCTCCGAGCAGTACTTC
j_gene: TRBJ1-1; abundance: few; v_gene: TRBV24-1; d_gene: .; CDR3aa: CATSDLQKEVGAFF; CDR3nt: TGTGCCACCAGTGATTTGCAGAAGGAGGTGGGAGCTTTCTTT
j_gene: TRBJ2-7; abundance: .; v_gene: TRBV2; d_gene: TRBD1; CDR3aa: CASSDGTGAYYEQYF; CDR3nt: TGTGCCAGCAGTGACGGGACAGGGGCCTACTACGAGCAGTACTTC
j_gene: TRBJ1-1; abundance: few; v_gene: TRBV10-3; d_gene: .; CDR3aa: CAISLQGNTEAFF; CDR3nt: TGTGCCATCAGTTTACAGGGGAACACTGAAGCTTTCTTT
j_gene: TRBJ1-1; abundance: .; v_gene: TRBV7-2; d_gene: .; CDR3aa: CASSLVELNTEAFF; CDR3nt: TGTGCCAGCAGCTTAGTAGAGCTGAACACTGAAGCTTTCTTT
j_gene: TRBJ2-5; abundance: few; v_gene: TRBV5-1; d_gene: .; CDR3aa: CASTLDRLGNEQYF; CDR3nt: TGCGCCAGCACCCTCGACAGGTTAGGGAATGAGCAGTACTTC
j_gene: TRBJ2-7; abundance: .; v_gene: TRBV7-2; d_gene: .; CDR3aa: CASSLEDWRGEQYF; CDR3nt: TGTGCCAGCAGCTTAGAGGATTGGAGAGGTGAGCAGTACTTC
j_gene: TRBJ2-3; abundance: .; v_gene: TRBV7-9; d_gene: .; CDR3aa: CASSLASSGSDTQYF; CDR3nt: TGTGCCAGCAGCTTAGCGTCCAGCGGGTCCGATACGCAGTATTTT
j_gene: TRBJ1-6; abundance: .; v_gene: TRBV6-5; d_gene: .; CDR3aa: CASSCGQDLNSPLHF; CDR3nt: TGTGCCAGCAGTTGCGGGCAGGACCTTAATTCACCCCTCCACTTT
j_gene: TRBJ1-4; abundance: .; v_gene: TRBV7-6; d_gene: TRBD1; CDR3aa: CASRGTAFNEKLFF; CDR3nt: TGTGCCAGCAGGGGGACAGCCTTTAATGAAAAACTGTTTTTT
j_gene: TRBJ1-6; abundance: .; v_gene: TRBV2; d_gene: TRBD1; CDR3aa: CASLDRQGDSPLHF; CDR3nt: TGTGCCAGCCTCGATCGACAGGGCGATTCACCCCTCCACTTT
j_gene: TRBJ1-5; abundance: .; v_gene: TRBV28; d_gene: .; CDR3aa: CASIPSLGASNQPQHF; CDR3nt: TGTGCCAGCATTCCCTCCCTCGGGGCCTCCAATCAGCCCCAGCATTTT
j_gene: TRBJ2-4; abundance: .; v_gene: TRBV4-2; d_gene: TRBD1; CDR3aa: CASSQVTRTGDGNIQYF; CDR3nt: TGTGCCAGCAGCCAAGTTACCAGGACAGGGGACGGTAACATTCAGTACTTC
j_gene: TRBJ2-1; abundance: .; v_gene: TRBV10-1; d_gene: .; CDR3aa: CATGTGSEQFF; CDR3nt: TGCGCCACCGGTACGGGTAGTGAGCAGTTCTTC
j_gene: TRBJ2-7; abundance: .; v_gene: TRBV28; d_gene: .; CDR3aa: CASSSLGPYEQYF; CDR3nt: TGTGCCAGCAGTTCCCTGGGGCCCTACGAGCAGTACTTC
j_gene: TRBJ1-2; abundance: few; v_gene: TRBV6-1; d_gene: TRBD1; CDR3aa: CASTGTDYGYTF; CDR3nt: TGTGCCAGCACCGGGACAGACTATGGCTACACCTTC
j_gene: TRBJ2-7; abundance: many; v_gene: TRBV7-9; d_gene: .; CDR3aa: CASSRSYEQYF; CDR3nt: TGTGCCAGCAGCCGTTCCTACGAGCAGTACTTC
j_gene: TRBJ2-2; abundance: few; v_gene: TRBV25-1; d_gene: .; CDR3aa: CASSESPHRAMGTGELFF; CDR3nt: TGTGCCAGCAGTGAATCCCCGCACAGGGCGATGGGCACCGGGGAGCTGTTTTTT
j_gene: TRBJ1-5; abundance: few; v_gene: TRBV30; d_gene: .; CDR3aa: CAWSVQGQPQHF; CDR3nt: TGTGCCTGGAGTGTACAGGGTCAGCCCCAGCATTTT
j_gene: TRBJ1-2; abundance: few; v_gene: TRBV12-3/TRBV12-4; d_gene: .; CDR3aa: CASSPEGVFGYGYTF; CDR3nt: TGTGCCAGCAGCCCCGAGGGGGTTTTTGGCTATGGCTACACCTTC
j_gene: TRBJ1-1; abundance: .; v_gene: TRBV11-2; d_gene: TRBD1; CDR3aa: CASSPYTTGAGVTEAFF; CDR3nt: TGTGCCAGCAGCCCTTATACTACAGGGGCAGGAGTCACTGAAGCTTTCTTT
j_gene: TRBJ1-2; abundance: .; v_gene: TRBV30; d_gene: TRBD1; CDR3aa: CAWSRAGGSYGYTF; CDR3nt: TGTGCCTGGAGTAGGGCAGGGGGAAGCTATGGCTACACCTTC
j_gene: TRBJ2-2; abundance: .; v_gene: TRBV3-1; d_gene: TRBD1; CDR3aa: CASSTGGSDTGELFF; CDR3nt: TGTGCCAGCAGCACAGGGGGCTCTGACACCGGGGAGCTGTTTTTT
j_gene: TRBJ2-7; abundance: .; v_gene: TRBV20-1; d_gene: .; CDR3aa: CSARGLGRSYNEQYF; CDR3nt: TGCAGTGCCCGCGGGCTAGGGCGCTCCTACAATGAGCAGTACTTC
j_gene: TRBJ2-7; abundance: few; v_gene: TRBV12-3/TRBV12-4; d_gene: TRBD1; CDR3aa: CASSRQGPYNEQYF; CDR3nt: TGTGCCAGCAGCCGACAGGGTCCCTACAATGAGCAGTACTTC
j_gene: TRBJ2-4; abundance: few; v_gene: TRBV11-2; d_gene: .; CDR3aa: CASSFTVWGKNIQYF; CDR3nt: TGTGCCAGCAGCTTTACGGTCTGGGGCAAAAACATTCAGTACTTC
j_gene: TRBJ2-7; abundance: few; v_gene: TRBV5-1; d_gene: .; CDR3aa: CASSSSGSYNEQYF; CDR3nt: TGCGCCAGCAGCAGTAGCGGCTCCTACAATGAGCAGTACTTC
j_gene: TRBJ2-7; abundance: .; v_gene: TRBV6-2/TRBV6-3; d_gene: TRBD1; CDR3aa: CATQRQGETYEQYF; CDR3nt: TGTGCCACGCAAAGACAGGGGGAAACCTACGAGCAGTACTTC
j_gene: TRBJ2-4; abundance: many; v_gene: TRBV7-2; d_gene: .; CDR3aa: CASSLGDTKNIQYF; CDR3nt: TGTGCCAGCAGCTTAGGGGACACCAAAAACATTCAGTACTTC
j_gene: TRBJ2-2; abundance: .; v_gene: TRBV4-1; d_gene: TRBD2; CDR3aa: CASSRLGQRGNTGELFF; CDR3nt: TGCGCCAGCAGCCGCCTGGGGCAGCGGGGGAACACCGGGGAGCTGTTTTTT